The next 26 T cell receptor beta chains were all read from a single sample in a study of blood T cells in healthy people across ages. Primers used in a second PCR of roughly 6 to 12 cycles were a sample-barcoded 5' primer and a J-beta primer mix. MiXCR, applied by TCRdb to the 5' RACE reads, yields one record per CDR3 protein. Among a few hundred thousand distinct CDR3 sequences listed, about half were seen once. The sample taken for sequencing was blood. These receptors were obtained from a man aged 55 to 70 in good health.

The CDR3 bases are TGCGCCAGTAGCGGGGACAGGGGGTTTTCGAATGAGCAGTTCTTC. It translates to CASSGDRGFSNEQFF. The genes are TRBV5-1 and TRBJ2-1, with 11 bases fitting TRBD1. This CDR3 has 15 residues. CDR1 is SGHRS and CDR2 is YFSETQ in the germline V gene. V lost 8 bases and J lost 7; bases outside the gene matches: 11. The whole variable domain, filled in from reference TRBV5-1 and TRBJ2-1, reads KAGVTQTPRYLIKTRGQQVTLSCSPISGHRSVSWYQQTPGQGLQFLFEYFSETQRNKGNFPGRFSGRQFSNSRSEMNVSTLELGDSALYLCASSGDRGFSNEQFFGPGTRLTVL.

CDR3 protein: CASRPGALGSPLHF. The CDR3 DNA follows: TGTGCCAGCAGACCGGGAGCCCTTGGTTCACCCCTCCACTTT. The chain couples TRBV28 to TRBJ1-6; D gene uncertain. Germline CDR1 MDHEN, CDR2 SYDVKM. The CDR3 is made up of 14 amino acids. Trimming removed 6 bases at V and 9 bases at J, with 15 bases between.

This chain links TRBV20-1 with TRBJ2-6; no firm D call. Germline V gene data show CDR1 as DFQATT and CDR2 as SNEGSKA (reference sequence). This CDR3 is built from 16 residues. V was pared by 3 bases and J by 0 bases, with 12 bases between. The CDR3 sequence: CSARAFHDSGANVLTF. The CDR3 coding sequence is TGCAGTGCTAGGGCTTTCCACGACTCTGGGGCCAACGTCCTGACTTTC.

In this sample, this clonotype turned up once. The chain links TRBV29-1 to TRBJ1-3; 7 positions match TRBD1. The ends lost 3 bases at V and 7 bases at J; junction bases unmatched: 12. CDR1 SQVTM and CDR2 ANQGSEA come from the germline V gene. The CDR3 is made up of 15 amino acids. The CDR3, as DNA: TGCAGCGTTGAGTCGGGACAGAGCCTTGGGAACACCATATATTTT. Its translation: CSVESGQSLGNTIYF.

For this clonotype: A much larger clonotype is one base distant, so this may be a read error. The chain is built from TRBV9 and TRBJ2-3, with D perhaps TRBD2 (6 bases). The CDR3 sequence is 14 residues long. The V gene lost 4 bases and the J gene lost 6 bases, with 15 bases spanning the gap. CDR1 is SGDLS and CDR2 is YYNGEE in the germline V gene. The CDR3 DNA reads TGTGCCAGCAGCCCACGGACTATGATGGATACGCAGTATTTT. The encoded protein is CASSPRTMMDTQYF.

The chain links TRBV30 to TRBJ2-1; D is possibly TRBD2 (5 bases). Germline values: CDR1 GTSNPN, CDR2 SVGIG (reference sequence). The CDR3 is 11 residues long. V gave up 8 bases and J gave up 3 bases, with 8 bases separating them. In DNA, the CDR3 is TGTGCCGTCCGGGACTACAATGAGCAGTTCTTC. This sequence encodes CAVRDYNEQFF.

This clonotype was detected ten times or more. This chain uses TRBV20-1 with TRBJ2-5, with TRBD2 identical over 9 bases. The trim removed 1 base at V and 1 base at J, leaving 1 base unmatched. CDR3 size: 14 residues. Germline V CDR1 and CDR2: DFQATT, SNEGSKA (reference sequence). In DNA form, the CDR3 reads TGCAGTGCTAGAGGGACTAGCGCCCAAGAGACCCAGTACTTC. Protein: CSARGTSAQETQYF.

This rearrangement joins TRBV20-1 to TRBJ2-1, with a weak D call TRBD2 (5 bases). CDR1 is DFQATT, CDR2 SNEGSKA, per germline (reference sequence). This CDR3 contains 13 residues. V lost 5 bases to trimming and J lost 6 bases, with 14 bases between them. The CDR3 loop reads CSAPPIGVNEQFF. The CDR3 bases are TGCAGTGCTCCGCCAATCGGGGTCAATGAGCAGTTCTTC.

V is TRBV20-1 and J is TRBJ2-1; 7 positions agree with TRBD2. CDR1 and CDR2 (germline): DFQATT, SNEGSKA (reference sequence). The CDR3 extends over 15 amino acids. V was clipped by 0 bases and J by 7 bases; unmatched bases: 9. CDR3 residues: CSARELTSQLNEQFF. CDR3 coding DNA: TGCAGTGCTAGAGAATTGACTAGCCAGTTGAATGAGCAGTTCTTC.

This clonotype was counted only a few times. The genes are TRBV20-1 and TRBJ2-1; D tentatively reads TRBD1 or TRBD2 (5 bases each). Germline V gives CDR1 DFQATT, CDR2 SNEGSKA (reference sequence). CDR3 size: 14 residues. V shed 5 bases and J shed 7 bases, with 18 bases lying between them. The CDR3 spells CSASKPGPSNEQFF. The CDR3 bases are TGCAGTGCTTCTAAACCGGGACCCTCGAATGAGCAGTTCTTC.

This clonotype was counted at least ten times. The chain has TRBV12-3 or TRBV12-4 and TRBJ1-2, with D perhaps TRBD1 (5 bases). V lost 6 bases and J 8 bases, leaving 28 bases between the germline ends. This CDR3 contains 17 residues. CDR3 sequence: CASSQGRRVRDSGGYTF. The CDR3 DNA sequence: TGTGCCAGCAGCCAAGGTAGAAGGGTCAGGGACTCAGGAGGCTACACCTTC.

This clonotype was seen a handful of times. The chain uses TRBV29-1 and TRBJ2-6; TRBD1 matches 8 bases. From germline, CDR1 is SQVTM and CDR2 ANQGSEA. Trimming cost V 5 bases and J 4 bases; bases outside gene matches: 10. The CDR3 has 16 amino acids. For the CDR3, the DNA is TGCAGCGTTTTGGAGGCAGGGGGCGCCGGGGCCAACGTCCTGACTTTC. Translating it yields CSVLEAGGAGANVLTF.

The chain is built from TRBV20-1 and TRBJ1-2; D uncertain. V lost 6 bases, J lost 6 bases, and 11 bases lay in between. Germline assignment: CDR1 DFQATT and CDR2 SNEGSKA (reference sequence). CDR3 length: 11 residues. The CDR3 DNA reads TGCAGTGCCCCGGGTGGAGATGGCTACACCTTC. This gives the protein CSAPGGDGYTF.

The rearrangement uses TRBV12-3 or TRBV12-4 and TRBJ2-3; D uncertain. This CDR3 is 15 amino acids long. V was pared by 5 bases and J by 7 bases, with 19 bases between. This CDR3 reads CASSPLAATAHTQYF. The CDR3 nucleotides are TGTGCCAGCAGTCCCCTGGCGGCAACAGCCCATACGCAGTATTTT.

This clonotype was picked up a small number of times. The CDR3 bases are TGTGCCAGCAGCCAAGATCAGTTCGAGCACTCCTATAATTCACCCCTCCACTTT. Protein: CASSQDQFEHSYNSPLHF. V usage is TRBV4-2 and J usage is TRBJ1-6; D not certain. Trimming removed 0 bases at V and 0 bases at J, with 12 bases between. Germline V gene data show CDR1 as LGHNA and CDR2 as YNFKEQ. The CDR3 consists of 18 residues.

The gene calls are TRBV29-1 and TRBJ2-3; D is perhaps TRBD1 (6 bases). Per germline, CDR1 SQVTM and CDR2 ANQGSEA. V gave up 2 bases and J gave up 5 bases, with 11 bases separating them. This CDR3 has 13 amino acids. CDR3 sequence (DNA): TGCAGCGTTGAAACAGGGACGGGAGATACGCAGTATTTT. This gives the protein CSVETGTGDTQYF.

The CDR3 here is CASRQEPRGGYTF. CDR3 coding DNA: TGTGCCAGCAGACAGGAACCTAGAGGGGGCTACACCTTC. The chain combines TRBV2 with TRBJ1-2, with D tentatively TRBD1 (5 bases). The CDR3 loop spans 13 amino acids. Germline CDR1 reads SNHLY; CDR2 reads FYNNEI. The ends were cut back, 6 bases at V and 8 bases at J, with 16 bases in the middle. The complete variable domain, with remaining parts taken from reference TRBV2 and TRBJ1-2, reads EPEVTQTPSHQVTQMGQEVILRCVPISNHLYFYWYRQILGQKVEFLVSFYNNEISEKSEIFDDQFSVERPDGSNFTLKIRSTKLEDSAMYFCASRQEPRGGYTFGSGTRLTVV.

This clonotype was observed a few times. The chain combines TRBV4-3 with TRBJ2-1; D is possibly TRBD2 (5 bases). Trimming pared 1 base from V and 0 bases from J, leaving 13 bases between. This CDR3 has 17 residues. CDR1 and CDR2 from the germline V gene are LGHNA and YSLEER. The CDR3 here is CASSQAQLGSSYNEQFF. In nucleotides, the CDR3 is TGCGCCAGCAGCCAAGCACAACTAGGTAGCTCCTACAATGAGCAGTTCTTC.

This chain uses TRBV25-1 with TRBJ2-4; TRBD1 agrees at 10 bases. This CDR3 contains 13 residues. The V gene's germline CDR1 is MGHDK and CDR2 SYGVNS. Trimming at V came to 4 bases and at J to 13 bases, leaving 7 bases not matched to a gene. This chain's CDR3 is CASSGPDRGRQYF. The CDR3 region has the DNA TGTGCCAGCAGTGGACCTGACAGGGGGCGGCAGTACTTC.

The chain carries TRBV6-2 or TRBV6-3 and TRBJ2-5; 10 nucleotides align to TRBD2. The last part of the DNA fits TRBJ2-7 better; the J call may be wrong. Germline V CDR1 and CDR2: MNHEY, SVGEGT. The CDR3 contains 17 residues. The CDR3 region has the DNA TGTGCCAGCAGTTTGTCGGCTATGGGACTAGCGATCCACGAGCAGTACTTC. As protein: CASSLSAMGLAIHEQYF.

The chain recombines TRBV29-1 with TRBJ1-4, with D uncertain. Germline values: CDR1 SQVTM, CDR2 ANQGSEA. The CDR3 loop spans 14 amino acids. V lost 7 bases to trimming and J lost 2 bases, with 14 bases between them. For the CDR3, the DNA is TGCAGCGCCGATCCAACGGGGACTAATGAAAAACTGTTTTTT. It codes for CSADPTGTNEKLFF.

About this clonotype: A read error may explain this, as a much larger clone is one base away. The V gene is TRBV5-1, the J gene TRBJ2-7; D is unclear. The J call may be in error: the DNA end matches TRBJ2-5 better. This CDR3 has 13 residues. Germline values: CDR1 SGHRS, CDR2 YFSETQ. CDR3 in DNA: TGCGCCAGCAGCTTGGCTCACCAAGAGACCCAGTACTTC. Protein: CASSLAHQETQYF.

Only a few counts were recorded for this clonotype. The chain recombines TRBV12-3 or TRBV12-4 with TRBJ2-7; D remains unclear. The germline V and J ends were trimmed by 1 base and 3 bases, with 7 bases remaining between them. The CDR3 is 13 residues long. As DNA, the CDR3 is TGTGCCAGCAGTTTAGGACAAAACTACGAGCAGTACTTC. Translating it yields CASSLGQNYEQYF.

This clonotype was seen a handful of times. The chain joins TRBV18 to TRBJ1-1; TRBD1 matches 7 bases. CDR3 size: 16 residues. The V gene end was trimmed by 4 bases and the J gene end by 5 bases; junction bases not matched to a gene: 13. CDR1 is KGHSH and CDR2 is LQKENI in the germline V gene. CDR3 sequence reads: CASSRDVEGAGTEAFF. DNA of the CDR3: TGTGCCAGCTCACGGGATGTCGAGGGGGCGGGTACTGAAGCTTTCTTT.

This clonotype was counted between two and nine times. The rearrangement links TRBV4-1 to TRBJ1-1, with D perhaps TRBD1 (5 bases). V shed 0 bases and J shed 4 bases, with 15 bases lying between them. Germline V gene data show CDR1 as MGHRA and CDR2 as YSYEKL. The CDR3 consists of 16 residues. CDR3 loop: CASSQDRAGRFTEAFF. CDR3 coding DNA: TGCGCCAGCAGCCAAGACCGGGCAGGGCGCTTCACTGAAGCTTTCTTT.

The chain couples TRBV6-1 to TRBJ2-3; TRBD2 matches 10 bases. Germline loops: CDR1 MNHNS, CDR2 SASEGT. This CDR3 region has 15 residues. V was pared by 7 bases and J by 2 bases, with 6 bases of the junction left unmatched. In DNA form, the CDR3 reads TGTGCCAGCAAAGAACTAGCGGGGATCACAGATACGCAGTATTTT. It translates to CASKELAGITDTQYF.